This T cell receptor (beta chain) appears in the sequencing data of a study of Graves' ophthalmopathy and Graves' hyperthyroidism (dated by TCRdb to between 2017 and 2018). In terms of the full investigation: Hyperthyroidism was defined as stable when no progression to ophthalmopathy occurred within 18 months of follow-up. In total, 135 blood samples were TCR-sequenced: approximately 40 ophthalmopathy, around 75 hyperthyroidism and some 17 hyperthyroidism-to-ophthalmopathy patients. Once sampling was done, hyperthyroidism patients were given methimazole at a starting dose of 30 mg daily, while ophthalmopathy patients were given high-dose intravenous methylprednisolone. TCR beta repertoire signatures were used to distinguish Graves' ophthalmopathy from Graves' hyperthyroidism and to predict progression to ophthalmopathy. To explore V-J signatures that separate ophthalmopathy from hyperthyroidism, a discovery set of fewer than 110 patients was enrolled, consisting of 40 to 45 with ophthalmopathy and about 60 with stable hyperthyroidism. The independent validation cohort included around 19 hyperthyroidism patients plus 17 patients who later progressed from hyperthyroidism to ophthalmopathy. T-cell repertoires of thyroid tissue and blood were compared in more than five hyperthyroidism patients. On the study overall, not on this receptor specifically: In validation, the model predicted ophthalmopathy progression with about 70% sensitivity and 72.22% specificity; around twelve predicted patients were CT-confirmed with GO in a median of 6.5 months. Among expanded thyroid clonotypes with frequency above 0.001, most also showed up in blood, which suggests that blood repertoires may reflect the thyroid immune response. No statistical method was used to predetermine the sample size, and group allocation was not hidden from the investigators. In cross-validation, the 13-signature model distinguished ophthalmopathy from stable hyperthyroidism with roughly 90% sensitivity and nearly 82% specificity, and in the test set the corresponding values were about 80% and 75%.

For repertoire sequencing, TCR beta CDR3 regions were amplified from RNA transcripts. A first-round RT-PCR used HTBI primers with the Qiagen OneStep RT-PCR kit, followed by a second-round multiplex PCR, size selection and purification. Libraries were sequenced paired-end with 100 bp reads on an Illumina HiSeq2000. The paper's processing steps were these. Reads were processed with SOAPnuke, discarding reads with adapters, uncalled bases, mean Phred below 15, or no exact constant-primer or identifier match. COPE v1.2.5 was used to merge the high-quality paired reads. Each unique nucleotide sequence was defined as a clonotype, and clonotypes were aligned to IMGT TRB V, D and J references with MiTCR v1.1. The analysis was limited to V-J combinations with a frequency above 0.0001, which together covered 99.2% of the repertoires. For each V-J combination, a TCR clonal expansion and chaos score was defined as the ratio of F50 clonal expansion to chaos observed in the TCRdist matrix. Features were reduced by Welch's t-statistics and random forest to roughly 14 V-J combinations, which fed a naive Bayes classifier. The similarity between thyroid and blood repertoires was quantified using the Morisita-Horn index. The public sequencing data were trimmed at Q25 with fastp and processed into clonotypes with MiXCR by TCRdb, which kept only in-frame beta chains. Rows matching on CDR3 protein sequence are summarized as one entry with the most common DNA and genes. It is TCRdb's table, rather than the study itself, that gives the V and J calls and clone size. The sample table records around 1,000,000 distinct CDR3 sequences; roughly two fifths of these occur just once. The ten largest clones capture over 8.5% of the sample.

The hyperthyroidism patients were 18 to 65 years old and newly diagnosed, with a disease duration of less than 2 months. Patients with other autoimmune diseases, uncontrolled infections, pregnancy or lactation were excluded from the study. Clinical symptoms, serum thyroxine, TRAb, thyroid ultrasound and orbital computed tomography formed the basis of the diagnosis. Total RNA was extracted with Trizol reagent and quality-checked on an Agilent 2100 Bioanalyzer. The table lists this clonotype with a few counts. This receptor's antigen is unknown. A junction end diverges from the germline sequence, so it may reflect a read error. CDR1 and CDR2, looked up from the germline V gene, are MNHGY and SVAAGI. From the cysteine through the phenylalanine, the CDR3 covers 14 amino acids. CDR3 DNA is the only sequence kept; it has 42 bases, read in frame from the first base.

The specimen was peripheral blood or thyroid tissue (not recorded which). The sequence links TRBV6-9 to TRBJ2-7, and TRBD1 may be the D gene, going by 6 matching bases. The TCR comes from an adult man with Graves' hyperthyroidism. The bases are TGTGCCATCAGTGGATTACAGGGTGTTGGGGAGCAGTACTTC. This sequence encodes CAISGLQGVGEQYF.